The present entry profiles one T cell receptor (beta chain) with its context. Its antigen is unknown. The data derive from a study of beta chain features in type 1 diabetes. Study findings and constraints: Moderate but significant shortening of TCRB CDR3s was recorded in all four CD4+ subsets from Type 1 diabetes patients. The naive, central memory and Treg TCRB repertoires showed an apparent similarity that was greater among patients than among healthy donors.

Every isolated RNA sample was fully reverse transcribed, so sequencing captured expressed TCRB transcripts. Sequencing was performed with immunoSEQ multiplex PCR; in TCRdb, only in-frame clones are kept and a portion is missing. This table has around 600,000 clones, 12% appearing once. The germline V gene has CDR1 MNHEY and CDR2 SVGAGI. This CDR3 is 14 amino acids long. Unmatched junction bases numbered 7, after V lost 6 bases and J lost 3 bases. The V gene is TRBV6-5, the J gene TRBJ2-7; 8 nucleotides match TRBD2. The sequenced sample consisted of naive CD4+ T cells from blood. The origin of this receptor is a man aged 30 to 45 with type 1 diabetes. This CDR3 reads CASSTPRGGYEQYF. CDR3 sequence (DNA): TGTGCCAGCAGCACGCCCCGGGGGGGCTACGAGCAGTACTTC.